This T cell receptor (beta chain) was sequenced in a study of control samples from healthy donors and cancer patients. The assay was immunoSEQ multiplex PCR, and TCRdb's table has in-frame clones only and misses some. This sample lists some 190,000 clones; its ten largest clones have 2% to 2.5%. Germline CDR1 SGHDT, CDR2 YYEEEE. This CDR3 is 14 amino acids long. V was shortened by 2 bases and J by 6 bases, with 14 bases between the two germline ends. The V and J genes are TRBV5-6 and TRBJ1-2, with D possibly matching TRBD1 (5 bases). The sequenced material came from blood. The TCR was taken from a woman aged 25 to 39 in good health. This CDR3 reads CASSFSAGRDGYTF. DNA for the CDR3: TGTGCCAGCAGCTTCTCAGCAGGGAGGGATGGCTACACCTTC.